These 10 T cell receptor beta chains came from one sample sequenced in a study of cytomegalovirus exposure and HLA in healthy donors. Both 60 Vbeta primers and 13 Jbeta primers went into the PCR. Only in-frame clones appear in the TCRdb table, and some are missing; sequencing was by immunoSEQ multiplex PCR. This sample has about 120,000 clones; over 75% occur once, and the top ten carry around 1.5%. Sequenced sample: PBMCs. All receptors come from a woman between 18 and 29 years old in good health and CMV-seronegative.

This chain joins TRBV7-9 and TRBJ1-1, with TRBD1 as a possible D gene (5 bases). Germline V gene lookup returns CDR1 SEHNR and CDR2 FQNEAQ (reference sequence). V was pared by 4 bases and J by 8 bases, with 20 bases between. The CDR3 length is 15 residues. The CDR3 DNA reads as TGTGCCAGCAGCTCCAGGACACTGGGGCGCCTAGAAGCTTTCTTT. Its protein is CASSSRTLGRLEAFF.

V gene TRBV4-3 combines with J gene TRBJ2-7; the match to TRBD2 covers 9 bases. CDR1 is LGHNA and CDR2 is YSLEER in the germline V gene. CDR3 length equals 16 residues. V lost 1 base and J lost 5; bases outside the gene matches: 9. The CDR3 nucleotides read TGCGCCAGCAGCCAAGGCGCTAGCGGGGTTTCCCACGAGCAGTACTTC. It specifies CASSQGASGVSHEQYF.

This clone was seen only a few times. V usage is TRBV29-1 and J usage is TRBJ2-7, with 8 nucleotides matching TRBD1. From germline, CDR1 is SQVTM and CDR2 ANQGSEA. V shed 4 bases and J 6 bases; nucleotides not matched to a gene: 5. This CDR3 has 12 residues. The CDR3 is CSVGQGAVEQYF. In nucleotides, the CDR3 is TGCAGCGTTGGTCAGGGGGCGGTCGAGCAGTACTTC.

The chain is built from TRBV7-2 and TRBJ2-7, with 15 bases identical to TRBD2. V shed 3 bases and J 7 bases; nucleotides not matched to a gene: 1. From germline, CDR1 is SGHTA and CDR2 FQGNSA. The CDR3 covers 14 residues. The CDR3 DNA reads TGTGCCAGCAGCTTGGGACTAGCGGGGGGAGAGCAGTACTTC. Its translation: CASSLGLAGGEQYF.

This clone was detected only once. CDR3 in amino acids: CASSPSDRVLGYGYTF. CDR3 nucleotide sequence: TGTGCCAGCAGCCCCTCAGACAGGGTTCTCGGCTATGGCTACACCTTC. The chain joins TRBV5-4 to TRBJ1-2; the match to TRBD1 covers 7 bases. There are 16 residues in the CDR3. Unmatched junction bases numbered 13, after V lost 4 bases and J lost 4 bases. Germline CDR1 is SGHNT and CDR2 is YYREEE (reference sequence).

The rearrangement uses TRBV5-1 and TRBJ2-5; 8 bases agree with TRBD1. CDR3 length: 14 residues. Germline CDR1 and CDR2: SGHRS and YFSETQ. The J segment lost 5 bases and the V segment lost 3 bases, leaving 6 bases of the junction unmatched. CDR3 bases: TGCGCCAGCAGCTCGACAGGGGTGGGGGAGACCCAGTACTTC. Translated: CASSSTGVGETQYF.

About this clone: In the same sample, other DNA sequences code for this CDR3. The rearrangement links TRBV18 to TRBJ2-7, with 8 bases matching TRBD2. The trim removed 3 bases at V and 6 bases at J, leaving 13 bases unmatched. The CDR3 sequence is 16 residues long. The germline V gene has CDR1 KGHSH and CDR2 LQKENI. Written as DNA, the CDR3 is TGTGCCAGCTCACCCCCGGGTCCGGGGGCGGGAGGCGAGCAGTACTTC. Its translation is CASSPPGPGAGGEQYF.

Points on this clone: The same CDR3 arises from other DNA sequences in this sample as well. This chain joins TRBV9 and TRBJ2-5, with a tentative D call TRBD2 (6 bases). With 2 bases removed from V and 2 bases from J, the gap between germline ends came to 10 bases. Looked up from germline, CDR1 is SGDLS and CDR2 is YYNGEE. This CDR3 contains 14 residues. The CDR3 DNA reads as TGTGCCAGCAGCGTTGGGACTCATCAAGAGACCCAGTACTTC. Protein sequence: CASSVGTHQETQYF.

Regarding this clone: Other DNA sequences within the sample encode an identical CDR3. This chain links TRBV9 with TRBJ2-3; TRBD1 matches at 8 bases. The V segment lost 4 bases and the J segment 3 bases; nucleotides outside the gene matches: 4. The germline V gene has CDR1 SGDLS and CDR2 YYNGEE. The CDR3 runs to 14 residues. CDR3 sequence (DNA): TGTGCCAGCAGCCCAAGGGACAGGACAGATACGCAGTATTTT. It encodes CASSPRDRTDTQYF.

This rearrangement joins TRBV19 to TRBJ1-2; D might be TRBD1 (5 bases). This CDR3 has 14 residues. Trimming stripped 3 bases from V and 8 bases from J, with 16 bases between. Germline-derived CDR1 and CDR2 are LNHDA and SQIVND (reference sequence). The CDR3 DNA reads TGTGCCAGTAGTATTAGTACAGGCTGGGGAGGCTACACCTTC. This sequence encodes CASSISTGWGGYTF.